This T cell receptor beta chain was captured in a study of cytomegalovirus exposure and HLA in healthy donors. Study-wide background: There were 85 million or so unique TCRs (from HLA-typed donors) in an early data release. General observations from the study: Immune exposure was documented only through CMV serostatus. Per a later analysis, HLA-associated TCR beta chains showed more clonal expansion than other, equally common TCR beta chains. Most likely, a cluster of highly shared sequence variants arose as a sequencing artifact.

The V end was cut by 8 bases, the J end by 2 bases, with 13 bases between. The V gene's germline CDR1 is SGHTA and CDR2 FQGTGA. The CDR3 is 13 amino acids. Comments on this clone: Its antigen is as yet unknown.

PCR amplification relied on 60 Vbeta primers (plus 13 Jbeta primers). Profiling relied on immunoSEQ multiplex PCR, and the TCRdb table lists in-frame clones only, not all of them. The table includes about 120,000 clones, approximately 80% detected once. Sequencing was carried out using PBMCs. The receptor was isolated from a female donor in good health and CMV-seropositive. This chain links TRBV7-3 with TRBJ2-7; D unclear. This CDR3 reads CASPRDFAYEQYF. As DNA, the CDR3 is TGTGCCAGCCCGAGAGACTTCGCCTACGAGCAGTACTTC.